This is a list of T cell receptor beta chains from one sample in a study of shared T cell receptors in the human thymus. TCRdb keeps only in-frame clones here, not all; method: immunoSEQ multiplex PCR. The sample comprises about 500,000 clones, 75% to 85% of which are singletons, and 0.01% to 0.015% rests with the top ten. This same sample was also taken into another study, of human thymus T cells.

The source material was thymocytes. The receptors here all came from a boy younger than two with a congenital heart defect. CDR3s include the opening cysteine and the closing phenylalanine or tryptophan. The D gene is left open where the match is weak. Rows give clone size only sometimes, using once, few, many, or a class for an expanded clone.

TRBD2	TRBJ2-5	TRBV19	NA	TGTGCCAGTACACAGCGGGAGGGCCGGCAACAAGAGACCCAGTACTTC	CASTQREGRQQETQYF
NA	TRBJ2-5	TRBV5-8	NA	TGTGCCAGCAGCAACAAGCCAGAGGGCCGCCAAGAGACCCAGTACTTC	CASSNKPEGRQETQYF
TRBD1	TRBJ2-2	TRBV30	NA	TGTGCCTGGAGTGTATCTGGGGGACAGGGGTCCGGGGAGCTGTTTTTT	CAWSVSGGQGSGELFF
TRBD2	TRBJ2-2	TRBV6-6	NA	TGTGCCAGCAGTTACCGGGGGGAGGACACCGGGGAGCTGTTTTTT	CASSYRGEDTGELFF
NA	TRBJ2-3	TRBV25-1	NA	TGTGCCAGCAGTGAATATAACGGGAGCACAGATACGCAGTATTTT	CASSEYNGSTDTQYF
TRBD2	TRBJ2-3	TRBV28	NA	TGTGCCAGCAGTAAAATAGCGGGAGGGCCCTCGGATACGCAGTATTTT	CASSKIAGGPSDTQYF
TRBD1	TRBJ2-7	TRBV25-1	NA	TGTGCCAGCAGTGTACTGCCACCGGGACAGGCCGCCTACGAGCAGTACTTC	CASSVLPPGQAAYEQYF
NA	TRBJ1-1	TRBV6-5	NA	TGTGCCAGCAGTCCCACAGGGAAATGGGGAGCTTTCTTT	CASSPTGKWGAFF
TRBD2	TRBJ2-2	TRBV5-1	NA	TGCGCCAGCAGCTCAGAGGGACTAGCGGGAGTAGATACCGGGGAGCTGTTTTTT	CASSSEGLAGVDTGELFF
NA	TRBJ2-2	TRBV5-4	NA	TGTGCCAGCAGCCTCCGTCCAATCCCGGGGGGCAATGGAGAGCTGTTTTTT	CASSLRPIPGGNGELFF
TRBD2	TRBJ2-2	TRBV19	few	TGTGCCAGTAGTATACCTCCCGAGGGCGGGAGTTTCACCGGGGAGCTGTTTTTT	CASSIPPEGGSFTGELFF
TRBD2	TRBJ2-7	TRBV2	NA	TGTGCCAGCAAGTCTGGGGCTAGCGGCTCCTACGAGCAGTACTTC	CASKSGASGSYEQYF
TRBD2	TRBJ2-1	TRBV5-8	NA	TGTGCCAGCAGCTGGGCAGGGAGGGTCCGAACGGGCAATGAGCAGTTCTTC	CASSWAGRVRTGNEQFF
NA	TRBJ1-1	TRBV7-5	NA	TGTGCCAGAAGCTTAGGGTCGGACACTGAAGCTTTCTTT	CARSLGSDTEAFF